The present T cell receptor (beta chain) was sequenced within a study of blood T cell repertoires in COVID-19. At the level of the study: The cDNA or gDNA used as material had been derived from T cells, B-cell-depleted T cells, or PBMCs.

The CDR3 extends over 14 amino acids. Looked up from germline, CDR1 is MNHEY and CDR2 is SMNVEV (reference sequence). V lost 8 bases to trimming and J lost 5 bases; unmatched junction nucleotides: 10. The data were produced by immunoSEQ multiplex PCR, yet TCRdb's version contains in-frame clones alone and is incomplete. Among roughly 230,000 clones listed, 89% were seen once. The V call is TRBV27, the J call TRBJ2-3; 7 positions match TRBD1. This sequence originates from a woman aged 40 to 55 who had recovered from COVID-19. Sequenced input: peripheral blood. CDR3 sequence: CASHRGRGGDTQYF. CDR3 bases: TGTGCCAGCCACAGGGGCCGAGGAGGAGATACGCAGTATTTT.